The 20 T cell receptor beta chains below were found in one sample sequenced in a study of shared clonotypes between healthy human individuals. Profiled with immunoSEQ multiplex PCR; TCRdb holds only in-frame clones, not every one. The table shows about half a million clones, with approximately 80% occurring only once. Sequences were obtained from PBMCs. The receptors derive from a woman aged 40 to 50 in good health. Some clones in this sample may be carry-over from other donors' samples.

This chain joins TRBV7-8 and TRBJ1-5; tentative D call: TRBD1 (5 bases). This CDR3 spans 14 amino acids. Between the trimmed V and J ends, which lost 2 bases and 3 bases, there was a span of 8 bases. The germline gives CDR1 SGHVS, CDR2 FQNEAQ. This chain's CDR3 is CASSLWGDNQPQHF. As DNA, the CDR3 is TGTGCCAGCAGCTTATGGGGGGACAATCAGCCCCAGCATTTT.

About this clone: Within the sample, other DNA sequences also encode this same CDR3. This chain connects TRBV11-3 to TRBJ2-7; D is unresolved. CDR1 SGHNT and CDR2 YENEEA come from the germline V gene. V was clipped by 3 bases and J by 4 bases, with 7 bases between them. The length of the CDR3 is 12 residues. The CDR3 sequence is CASSLSGYEQYF. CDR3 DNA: TGTGCCAGCAGCTTGTCAGGTTACGAGCAGTACTTC.

The CDR3 reads CAWVVSAGGRYEQYF. DNA for the CDR3: TGTGCCTGGGTGGTGTCGGCAGGGGGTCGCTACGAGCAGTACTTC. The chain recombines TRBV30 with TRBJ2-7; TRBD1 matches 7 bases. The V gene end was trimmed by 5 bases and the J gene end by 3 bases; junction bases not matched to a gene: 13. From germline, CDR1 is GTSNPN and CDR2 SVGIG (reference sequence). CDR3 length: 15 residues.

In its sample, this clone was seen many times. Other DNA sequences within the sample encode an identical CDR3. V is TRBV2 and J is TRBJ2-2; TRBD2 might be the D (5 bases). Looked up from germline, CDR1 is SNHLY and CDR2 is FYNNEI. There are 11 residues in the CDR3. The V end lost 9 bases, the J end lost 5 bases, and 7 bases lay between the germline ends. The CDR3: CASRGTGELFF. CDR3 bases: TGTGCCAGTCGCGGGACCGGGGAGCTGTTTTTT.

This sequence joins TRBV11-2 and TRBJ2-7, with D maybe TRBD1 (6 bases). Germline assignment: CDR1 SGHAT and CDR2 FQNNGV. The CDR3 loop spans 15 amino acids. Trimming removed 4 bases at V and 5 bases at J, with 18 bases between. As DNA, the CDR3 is TGTGCCAGCAGCTCGGGGACATTCAGCAGGGACGAGCAGTACTTC. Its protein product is CASSSGTFSRDEQYF. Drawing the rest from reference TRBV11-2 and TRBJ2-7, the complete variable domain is EAGVAQSPRYKIIEKRQSVAFWCNPISGHATLYWYQQILGQGPKLLIQFQNNGVVDDSQLPKDRFSAERLKGVDSTLKIQPAKLEDSAVYLCASSSGTFSRDEQYFGPGTRLTVT.

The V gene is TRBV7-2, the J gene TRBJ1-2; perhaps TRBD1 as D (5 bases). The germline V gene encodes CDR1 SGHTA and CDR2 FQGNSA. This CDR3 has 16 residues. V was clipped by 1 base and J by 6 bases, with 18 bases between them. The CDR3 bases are TGTGCCAGCAGCTTAGTCCTCTCCACAGGCGGTGATGGCTACACCTTC. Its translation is CASSLVLSTGGDGYTF.

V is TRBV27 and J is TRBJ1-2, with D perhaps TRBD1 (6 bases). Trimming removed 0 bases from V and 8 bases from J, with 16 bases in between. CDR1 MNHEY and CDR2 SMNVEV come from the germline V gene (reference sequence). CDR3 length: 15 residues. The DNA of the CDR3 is TGTGCCAGCAGTTTATCCCCCTCCGGGGGCGGAGGCTACACCTTC. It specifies CASSLSPSGGGGYTF.

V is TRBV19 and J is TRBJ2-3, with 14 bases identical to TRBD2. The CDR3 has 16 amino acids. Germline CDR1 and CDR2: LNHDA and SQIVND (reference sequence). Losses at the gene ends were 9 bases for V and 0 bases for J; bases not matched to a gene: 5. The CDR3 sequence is CASSRLAGGSTDTQYF. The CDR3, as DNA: TGTGCCAGCTCGAGACTAGCGGGGGGGAGCACAGATACGCAGTATTTT.

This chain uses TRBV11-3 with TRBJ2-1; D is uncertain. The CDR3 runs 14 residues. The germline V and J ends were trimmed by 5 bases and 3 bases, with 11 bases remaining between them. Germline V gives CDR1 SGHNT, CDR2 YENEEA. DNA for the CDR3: TGTGCCAGCAGCCCCGGGCCGGACTACAATGAGCAGTTCTTC. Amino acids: CASSPGPDYNEQFF.

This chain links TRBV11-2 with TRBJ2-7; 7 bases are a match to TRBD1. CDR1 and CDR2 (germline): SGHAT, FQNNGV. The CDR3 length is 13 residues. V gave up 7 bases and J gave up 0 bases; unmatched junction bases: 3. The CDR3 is CASTRDSSYEQYF. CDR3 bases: TGTGCCAGCACCCGGGACAGCTCCTACGAGCAGTACTTC.

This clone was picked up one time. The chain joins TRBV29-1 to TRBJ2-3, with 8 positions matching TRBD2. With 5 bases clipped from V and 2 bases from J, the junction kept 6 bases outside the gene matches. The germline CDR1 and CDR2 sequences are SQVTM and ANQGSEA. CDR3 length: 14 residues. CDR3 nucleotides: TGCAGCGTTCGACTAGCGCTGAACACAGATACGCAGTATTTT. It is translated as CSVRLALNTDTQYF.

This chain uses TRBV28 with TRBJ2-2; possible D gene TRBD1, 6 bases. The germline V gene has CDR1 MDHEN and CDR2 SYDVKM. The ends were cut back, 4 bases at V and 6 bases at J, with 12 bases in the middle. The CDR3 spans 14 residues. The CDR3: CASSSTGQAGELFF. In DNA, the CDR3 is TGTGCCAGCAGTTCCACAGGGCAGGCCGGGGAGCTGTTTTTT.

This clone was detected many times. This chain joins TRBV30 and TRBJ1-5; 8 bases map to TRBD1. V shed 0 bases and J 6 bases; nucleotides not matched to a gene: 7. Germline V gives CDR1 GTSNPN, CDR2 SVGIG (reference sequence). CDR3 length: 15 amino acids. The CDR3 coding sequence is TGTGCCTGGAGTGTCGGGGCAGGGGGCGGTCAGCCCCAGCATTTT. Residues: CAWSVGAGGGQPQHF.

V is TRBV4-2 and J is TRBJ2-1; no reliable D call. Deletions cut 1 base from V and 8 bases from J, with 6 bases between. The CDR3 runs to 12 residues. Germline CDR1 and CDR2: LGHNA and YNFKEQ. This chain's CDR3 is CASSQVMDEQFF. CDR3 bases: TGTGCCAGCAGCCAAGTAATGGATGAGCAGTTCTTC.

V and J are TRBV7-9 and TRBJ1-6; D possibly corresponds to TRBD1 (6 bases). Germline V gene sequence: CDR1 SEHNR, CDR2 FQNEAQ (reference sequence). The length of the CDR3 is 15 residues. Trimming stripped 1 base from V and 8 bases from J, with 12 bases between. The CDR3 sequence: CASSLEAGVDSPLHF. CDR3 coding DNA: TGTGCCAGCAGCTTAGAGGCAGGGGTTGATTCACCCCTCCACTTT.

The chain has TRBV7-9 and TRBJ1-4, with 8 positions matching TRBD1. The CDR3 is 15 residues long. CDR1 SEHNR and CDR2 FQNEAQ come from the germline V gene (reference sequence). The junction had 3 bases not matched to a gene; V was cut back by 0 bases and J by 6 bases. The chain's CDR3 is CASSLAPTGDEKLFF. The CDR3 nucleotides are TGTGCCAGCAGCTTAGCCCCGACAGGGGATGAAAAACTGTTTTTT.

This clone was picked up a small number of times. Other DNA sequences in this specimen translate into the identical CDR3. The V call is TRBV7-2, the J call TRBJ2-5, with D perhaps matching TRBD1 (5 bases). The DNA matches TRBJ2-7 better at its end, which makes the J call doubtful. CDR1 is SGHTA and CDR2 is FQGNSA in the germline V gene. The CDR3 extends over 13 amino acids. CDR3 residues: CASSLQGSNEQYF. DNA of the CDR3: TGTGCCAGCAGCTTACAGGGTTCCAACGAGCAGTACTTC.

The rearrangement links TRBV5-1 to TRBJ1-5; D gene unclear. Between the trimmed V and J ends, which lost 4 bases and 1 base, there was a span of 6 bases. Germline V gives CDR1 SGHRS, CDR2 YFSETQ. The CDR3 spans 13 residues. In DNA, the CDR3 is TGCGCCAGCAGCCCGGACAGCAATCAGCCCCAGCATTTT. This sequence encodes CASSPDSNQPQHF.

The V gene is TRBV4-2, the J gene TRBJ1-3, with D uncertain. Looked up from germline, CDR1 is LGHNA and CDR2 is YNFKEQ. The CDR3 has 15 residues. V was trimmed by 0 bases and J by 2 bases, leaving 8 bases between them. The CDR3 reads CASSQDWTAGNTIYF. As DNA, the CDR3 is TGTGCCAGCAGCCAAGATTGGACGGCTGGAAACACCATATATTTT.

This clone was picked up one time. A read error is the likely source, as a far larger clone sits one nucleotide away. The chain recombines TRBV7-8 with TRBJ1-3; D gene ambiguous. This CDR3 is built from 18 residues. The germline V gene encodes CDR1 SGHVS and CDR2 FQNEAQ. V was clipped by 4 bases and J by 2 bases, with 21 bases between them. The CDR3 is CASSSRTRGGSPGNTIYF. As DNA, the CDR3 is TGTGCCAGCAGCTCCAGGACTAGAGGCGGAAGCCCTGGAAACACCATATATTTT.